Below, 5 T cell receptor beta chains from the same sample are listed, as sequenced in a study of identical twins. Each CDR3 protein gets one entry after TCRdb re-called the 5' RACE reads with MiXCR. The repertoire holds roughly 1.6 million distinct CDR3 sequences, about 30% seen once, with under 0.35% in the top ten. Source material: cord blood. These receptors came from a newborn girl in good health.

The chain has TRBV28 and TRBJ2-7; 8 bases are shared with TRBD1. The J call may be in error: the DNA end matches TRBJ2-5 better. CDR1 MDHEN and CDR2 SYDVKM come from the germline V gene. The CDR3 sequence is 15 residues long. The CDR3 DNA is TGTGCCAGCAGTTTAATGGCAGGGGGCCGAGAGACCCAGTACTTC. Encoded protein: CASSLMAGGRETQYF.

This rearrangement joins TRBV2 to TRBJ1-2; tentatively, D is TRBD1 (5 bases). CDR3 size: 13 residues. The V gene lost 8 bases and the J gene lost 3 bases, with 13 bases spanning the gap. Germline loops: CDR1 SNHLY, CDR2 FYNNEI. In nucleotides, the CDR3 is TGTGCCAGCGGGGGACTAGGGGACTATGGCTACACCTTC. Amino acids: CASGGLGDYGYTF. The entire variable domain, with the rest obtained from reference TRBV2 and TRBJ1-2, is as follows: EPEVTQTPSHQVTQMGQEVILRCVPISNHLYFYWYRQILGQKVEFLVSFYNNEISEKSEIFDDQFSVERPDGSNFTLKIRSTKLEDSAMYFCASGGLGDYGYTFGSGTRLTVV.

This sequence joins TRBV7-2 and TRBJ2-1; D is undetermined. V lost 1 base and J lost 5, with 15 bases in between. The CDR3 totals 16 residues. CDR1 SGHTA and CDR2 FQGNSA come from the germline V gene. The DNA of the CDR3 is TGTGCCAGCAGCTTAGTACGAATCCATCCCCACAATGAGCAGTTCTTC. Residues: CASSLVRIHPHNEQFF.

This clonotype occurred a few times. The chain uses TRBV7-9 and TRBJ2-7, with D unresolved. The CDR3 contains 14 residues. V dropped 5 bases and J dropped 0 bases, with 11 bases sitting between them. Germline CDR1 reads SEHNR; CDR2 reads FQNEAQ (reference sequence). The CDR3 DNA is TGTGCCAGCAGCGCAGCCGTCAGCTCCTACGAGCAGTACTTC. It is translated as CASSAAVSSYEQYF.

This sequence joins TRBV10-3 and TRBJ2-7; D is possibly TRBD2 (5 bases). Germline V gene data show CDR1 as ENHRY and CDR2 as SYGVKD. V lost 3 bases and J 3 bases, leaving 18 bases between the germline ends. CDR3 size: 16 residues. CDR3 in DNA: TGTGCCATCAGTGATTTGGGTAGAGCGGCCCTCTACGAGCAGTACTTC. This sequence encodes CAISDLGRAALYEQYF.